The 28 T cell receptor beta chains below come from one sample, sequenced in a study of blood T cell repertoires in COVID-19. Method: immunoSEQ multiplex PCR; TCRdb's copy keeps in-frame clones and lacks some. The table includes around 72,000 clones, around 90% detected once. The sample comprised peripheral blood. The receptors originated from a human donor with active COVID-19. The donor label of this sample is uncertain.

V gene TRBV7-2 combines with J gene TRBJ1-2; D might be TRBD1 (6 bases). Trimming removed 5 bases from V and 8 bases from J, with 15 bases in between. CDR3 length: 13 residues. Germline values: CDR1 SGHTA, CDR2 FQGNSA. In nucleotides, the CDR3 is TGTGCCAGCAGCGAGTACAGGGTGGGAGGCTACACCTTC. This codes for CASSEYRVGGYTF.

This chain uses TRBV24-1 with TRBJ2-5; D gene unclear. The V gene's germline CDR1 is KGHDR and CDR2 SFDVKD. V was trimmed by 1 base and J by 4 bases, leaving 9 bases between them. The CDR3 extends over 14 amino acids. The CDR3 region has the DNA TGTGCCACCAGTGATTTCACGGGTACAGAGACCCAGTACTTC. Amino acid sequence: CATSDFTGTETQYF.

This clone was detected once. V gene TRBV28 combines with J gene TRBJ1-5; weak D call: TRBD1 (6 bases). The CDR3 loop spans 14 amino acids. The germline gives CDR1 MDHEN, CDR2 SYDVKM. Trimming removed 5 bases at V and 7 bases at J, with 15 bases between. CDR3 nucleotides: TGTGCCAGCAGTAAAGGGGGGGGGATGCAGCCCCAGCATTTT. Amino acids: CASSKGGGMQPQHF.

J is TRBJ2-5 and V is TRBV7-3, with a weak D call TRBD1 (6 bases). The CDR3 length is 12 residues. Germline CDR1 and CDR2: SGHTA and FQGTGA. Trimming stripped 5 bases from V and 5 bases from J, with 9 bases between. The CDR3 sequence is CASSPDRETQYF. CDR3 bases: TGTGCCAGCAGCCCTGACAGGGAGACCCAGTACTTC. The full variable domain, with the rest looked up from reference TRBV7-3 and TRBJ2-5, is GAGVSQTPSNKVTEKGKYVELRCDPISGHTALYWYRQSLGQGPEFLIYFQGTGAADDSGLPNDRFFAVRPEGSVSTLKIQRTERGDSAVYLCASSPDRETQYFGPGTRLLVL.

This chain uses TRBV5-5 with TRBJ1-4; D is ambiguous. V dropped 6 bases and J dropped 1 base, with 10 bases sitting between them. Germline V CDR1 and CDR2: SGHKS, YYEKEE (reference sequence). The CDR3 is 14 residues long. The DNA for the CDR3 is TGTGCCAGCAACTGGGGAGGAACTAATGAAAAACTGTTTTTT. Protein: CASNWGGTNEKLFF.

CDR3 nucleotides: TGTGCCAGCAGCTTCAGCAGGGGAGGAAACACCATATATTTT. Translating it yields CASSFSRGGNTIYF. The gene calls are TRBV5-5 and TRBJ1-3, with a tentative D call TRBD1 (6 bases). This CDR3 spans 14 amino acids. Germline V gives CDR1 SGHKS, CDR2 YYEKEE (reference sequence). V was trimmed by 2 bases and J by 4 bases, leaving 10 bases between them.

V is TRBV15 and J is TRBJ1-2, with D perhaps matching TRBD1 (5 bases). This CDR3 contains 13 residues. V lost 3 bases and J lost 5, with 10 bases in between. Germline V gives CDR1 LNHNV, CDR2 YYDKDF (reference sequence). The CDR3: CATSRDTAYGYTF. In DNA form, the CDR3 reads TGTGCCACCAGCAGGGACACCGCTTATGGCTACACCTTC.

The gene calls are TRBV28 and TRBJ2-1; 11 bases are a match to TRBD2. V shed 10 bases, J shed 3 bases, and the junction held 5 bases outside the gene matches. The CDR3 spans 14 residues. CDR1 and CDR2 (germline): MDHEN, SYDVKM. CDR3 nucleotide sequence: TGTGCCACTTTTCTAGCGGGAGGCTACAATGAGCAGTTCTTC. Amino acid sequence: CATFLAGGYNEQFF.

The rearrangement links TRBV25-1 to TRBJ2-7, with D perhaps matching TRBD1 (6 bases). Germline CDR1 MGHDK, CDR2 SYGVNS. Trimming pared 3 bases from V and 3 bases from J, leaving 15 bases between. The length of the CDR3 is 15 residues. The CDR3 DNA follows: TGTGCCAGCAGTGATTCCCCAGGGGCCGTCTACGAGCAGTACTTC. Its translation is CASSDSPGAVYEQYF.

V gene TRBV28 combines with J gene TRBJ1-4, with TRBD1 matching over 10 bases. With 9 bases clipped from V and 4 bases from J, the junction kept 5 bases outside the gene matches. This CDR3 has 14 residues. Germline V gives CDR1 MDHEN, CDR2 SYDVKM. The CDR3 protein is CASGGTGVNEKLFF. The CDR3 nucleotides are TGTGCCAGTGGGGGGACAGGGGTTAATGAAAAACTGTTTTTT.

The chain employs TRBV5-1 and TRBJ2-7, with a tentative D call TRBD2 (8 bases). From germline, CDR1 is SGHRS and CDR2 YFSETQ. There are 16 residues in the CDR3. Deletions cut 9 bases from V and 5 bases from J, with 27 bases between. CDR3 region: CATRGGTAGGPNEQYF. The CDR3 bases are TGCGCCACCAGGGGGGGCACGGCGGGAGGTCCCAACGAGCAGTACTTC.

The chain is built from TRBV5-1 and TRBJ2-5; TRBD2 agrees at 7 bases. Trimming took 1 base from V and 2 from J; bases not matched to a gene: 5. The CDR3 sequence is 15 residues long. Germline CDR1 reads SGHRS; CDR2 reads YFSETQ. The CDR3 sequence: CASSLWLAVQETQYF. The CDR3 region has the DNA TGCGCCAGCAGCTTGTGGCTAGCGGTACAAGAGACCCAGTACTTC.

The V and J genes are TRBV19 and TRBJ1-1; unclear D gene. The CDR3 sequence is 14 residues long. V lost 5 bases and J lost 1, with 11 bases in between. Germline V CDR1 and CDR2: LNHDA, SQIVND (reference sequence). The chain's CDR3 is CASSYDGRNTEAFF. The CDR3, as DNA: TGTGCCAGTAGTTACGACGGGAGGAACACTGAAGCTTTCTTT.

The V and J genes are TRBV3-1 (or the pseudogene TRBV3-2) and TRBJ2-3; 9 bases match TRBD1. CDR1 and CDR2 (germline): LGHDT, YNNKEL (reference sequence). With V trimmed by 7 bases and J by 6 bases, 8 bases remained unmatched. The CDR3 has 14 residues. The CDR3 DNA sequence: TGTGCCAGCAACAGACAGGGGGTTTTGGATACGCAGTATTTT. It translates to CASNRQGVLDTQYF.

The chain joins TRBV6-2 or TRBV6-3 to TRBJ1-2; TRBD1 agrees at 11 bases. V dropped 5 bases and J dropped 6; count of bases not matched to a gene: 5. The length of the CDR3 is 14 residues. Germline values: CDR1 MNHEY, CDR2 SVGEGT. CDR3 bases: TGTGCCAGCAGTAACGGACAGGGGGCGGATGGCTACACCTTC. It encodes CASSNGQGADGYTF.

The chain couples TRBV4-3 to TRBJ2-1, with D hard to call. Germline CDR1 and CDR2: LGHNA and YSLEER. V shed 3 bases and J shed 0 bases, with 12 bases lying between them. The CDR3 is made up of 16 amino acids. The CDR3 sequence: CASSQSPASSYNEQFF. Written as DNA, the CDR3 is TGCGCCAGCAGCCAGAGCCCCGCTAGCTCCTACAATGAGCAGTTCTTC.

This clone was found once. The V and J genes are TRBV4-1 and TRBJ2-1; 10 nucleotides match TRBD2. The CDR3 runs 16 residues. Germline V lookup: CDR1 MGHRA, CDR2 YSYEKL. Unmatched junction bases numbered 8, after V lost 4 bases and J lost 5 bases. The CDR3: CASSPTASGRNNEQFF. CDR3 sequence (DNA): TGCGCCAGCAGCCCTACGGCTAGCGGGAGAAACAATGAGCAGTTCTTC.

The CDR3 bases are TGCGCCAGCAGCACAGGACAGGATGATCAGCCCCAGCATTTT. Protein product: CASSTGQDDQPQHF. The V call is TRBV5-1, the J call TRBJ1-5; the match to TRBD1 covers 7 bases. Germline loops: CDR1 SGHRS, CDR2 YFSETQ. J was trimmed by 5 bases and V by 4 bases; bases with no gene match: 6. This CDR3 is 14 amino acids long. The complete variable domain, with remaining parts taken from reference TRBV5-1 and TRBJ1-5, reads KAGVTQTPRYLIKTRGQQVTLSCSPISGHRSVSWYQQTPGQGLQFLFEYFSETQRNKGNFPGRFSGRQFSNSRSEMNVSTLELGDSALYLCASSTGQDDQPQHFGDGTRLSIL.

The chain uses TRBV10-3 and TRBJ2-2, with D possibly matching TRBD1 (6 bases). CDR1 and CDR2 (germline): ENHRY, SYGVKD. The CDR3 spans 16 residues. The germline V and J ends were trimmed by 2 bases and 0 bases, with 10 bases remaining between them. For the CDR3, the DNA is TGTGCCATCAGTGAGCACGGGACAACGAACACCGGGGAGCTGTTTTTT. Amino acids: CAISEHGTTNTGELFF.

This chain links TRBV10-2 with TRBJ2-7; 8 nucleotides match TRBD1. V dropped 8 bases and J dropped 2; count of bases not matched to a gene: 5. CDR1 WSHSY and CDR2 SAAADI come from the germline V gene. This CDR3 has 13 residues. The CDR3 DNA is TGCGCCAGCCGACAGGGGAGCGCCTACGAGCAGTACTTC. Amino acids: CASRQGSAYEQYF.

CDR3 bases: TGCGCCAGCAGCACCGGACTAGCGGGAGGACGTGAGCAGTTCTTC. Its protein product is CASSTGLAGGREQFF. This sequence joins TRBV5-1 and TRBJ2-1, with 14 nucleotides matching TRBD2. CDR1 is SGHRS and CDR2 is YFSETQ in the germline V gene. V lost 4 bases to trimming and J lost 9 bases; unmatched junction nucleotides: 6. There are 15 residues in the CDR3.

The rearrangement joins TRBV27 to TRBJ2-3; 11 bases line up with TRBD2. The CDR3 contains 15 residues. Trimming at V came to 6 bases and at J to 5 bases, leaving 7 bases not matched to a gene. Germline assignment: CDR1 MNHEY and CDR2 SMNVEV (reference sequence). The CDR3 sequence is CASRASGRRGDTQYF. The CDR3 nucleotides read TGTGCCAGCAGAGCTAGCGGGAGGAGGGGAGATACGCAGTATTTT.

DNA of the CDR3: TGTGCCAGCAGCTTATCCCAGGTTGAGCAGTTCTTC. Its protein is CASSLSQVEQFF. The chain links TRBV11-2 to TRBJ2-1; D remains ambiguous. V was pared by 2 bases and J by 9 bases, with 8 bases between. Germline-derived CDR1 and CDR2 are SGHAT and FQNNGV. The CDR3 has 12 residues.

The rearrangement joins TRBV9 to TRBJ1-1, with 12 bases matching TRBD1. Germline V gene lookup returns CDR1 SGDLS and CDR2 YYNGEE. The CDR3 is made up of 16 amino acids. V lost 3 bases to trimming and J lost 1 base; unmatched junction nucleotides: 4. The CDR3 DNA sequence: TGTGCCAGCAGCGCTAGGGACAGGGGGCCGAACACTGAAGCTTTCTTT. Translating gives CASSARDRGPNTEAFF.

The gene calls are TRBV19 and TRBJ1-2; tentative D call: TRBD1 (6 bases). Germline V gene lookup returns CDR1 LNHDA and CDR2 SQIVND (reference sequence). The CDR3 loop spans 17 amino acids. V was cut by 0 bases and J by 2 bases, with 16 bases left in between. CDR3 DNA: TGTGCCAGTAGTATAGATCTCCTACAGGGCGGAAACTATGGCTACACCTTC. This translates into CASSIDLLQGGNYGYTF.

The chain recombines TRBV6-4 with TRBJ2-6; D is perhaps TRBD2 (6 bases). V was trimmed by 3 bases and J by 2 bases, leaving 8 bases between them. The CDR3 is made up of 15 amino acids. The germline gives CDR1 MRHNA, CDR2 SNTAGT. The CDR3 DNA sequence: TGTGCCAGCAGTGAAGGCGGGACTGGGGCCAACGTCCTGACTTTC. This encodes CASSEGGTGANVLTF.

The chain recombines TRBV6-2 or TRBV6-3 with TRBJ2-1; 9 positions agree with TRBD2. With 5 bases clipped from V and 4 bases from J, the junction kept 9 bases outside the gene matches. CDR1 and CDR2 (germline): MNHEY, SVGEGT. This CDR3 has 16 amino acids. CDR3 sequence reads: CASSQIAGARYNEQFF. In nucleotides, the CDR3 is TGTGCCAGCAGTCAAATAGCGGGAGCACGATACAATGAGCAGTTCTTC.

V is TRBV6-1 and J is TRBJ2-5; D is uncertain. CDR3 length: 11 amino acids. Per germline, CDR1 MNHNS and CDR2 SASEGT. Trimming removed 7 bases at V and 5 bases at J, with 8 bases between. The CDR3 here is CASTQSETQYF. For the CDR3, the DNA is TGTGCCAGCACGCAGTCGGAGACCCAGTACTTC.